This T cell receptor beta chain was identified in a study of blood T cell repertoires in COVID-19. Profiled with immunoSEQ multiplex PCR; TCRdb holds only in-frame clones, not every one. Counted here are about 190,000 clones, around 90% occurring once; the ten biggest clones make up 6.5% to 8.5%. The CDR3 contains 14 residues. V was shortened by 1 base and J by 5 bases, with 12 bases between the two germline ends. Germline V gene lookup returns CDR1 SGHKS and CDR2 YYEKEE (reference sequence). This clonotype was obtained from a man in his forties with acute or convalescent COVID-19. The chain recombines TRBV5-5 with TRBJ1-1; D is possibly TRBD1 (6 bases). The sample taken for sequencing was peripheral blood. CDR3 residues: CASSLSRGATEAFF. The CDR3 DNA sequence: TGTGCCAGCAGCTTGTCTCGGGGGGCGACTGAAGCTTTCTTT.